One sample yielded the 7 T cell receptor beta chains listed below, sequenced in a study of T cell responses to AZD1222 COVID-19 vaccine. The table came from immunoSEQ multiplex PCR; TCRdb's copy has only in-frame clones and leaves some out. The repertoire holds about 110,000 clones, with 90% as singletons. The material sequenced was peripheral blood, taken 28 days after the second AZD1222 dose. Receptors were obtained from an adult who received the AZD1222 COVID-19 vaccine.

This chain links TRBV11-1 with TRBJ2-2, with D possibly matching TRBD2 (5 bases). V was pared by 11 bases and J by 0 bases, with 10 bases between. Germline CDR1 SGHAT, CDR2 FQDESV (reference sequence). CDR3 length equals 13 residues. CDR3: CAGSTSNTGELFF. For the CDR3, the DNA is TGTGCCGGGAGCACCTCGAACACCGGGGAGCTGTTTTTT.

CDR3: CASSEDVEDSPLHF. In nucleotides, the CDR3 is TGTGCCAGCAGCGAGGACGTCGAGGATTCACCCCTCCACTTT. The rearrangement uses TRBV9 and TRBJ1-6; D is ambiguous. Deletions cut 3 bases from V and 8 bases from J, with 12 bases between. Germline CDR1 SGDLS, CDR2 YYNGEE. This CDR3 region has 14 residues.

This clone was seen a handful of times. The chain carries TRBV12-3 or TRBV12-4 and TRBJ2-3; the D is unclear. This CDR3 has 12 amino acids. V was shortened by 4 bases and J by 4 bases, with 6 bases between the two germline ends. CDR3 nucleotides: TGTGCCAGCAGTTACCGTCCAGATACGCAGTATTTT. Encoded protein: CASSYRPDTQYF.

The J gene is TRBJ2-7, the V gene TRBV25-1; 9 bases line up with TRBD1. The V segment lost 8 bases and the J segment 4 bases; nucleotides outside the gene matches: 6. Germline V gene lookup returns CDR1 MGHDK and CDR2 SYGVNS. The CDR3 sequence is 13 residues long. The CDR3 is CASGTGGAYEQYF. CDR3 DNA: TGTGCCAGCGGAACAGGGGGCGCGTACGAGCAGTACTTC.

The chain has TRBV30 and TRBJ1-3; D might be TRBD1 (5 bases). The CDR3 contains 13 residues. V was trimmed by 2 bases and J by 4 bases, leaving 9 bases between them. The germline CDR1 and CDR2 sequences are GTSNPN and SVGIG (reference sequence). DNA of the CDR3: TGTGCCTGGAGTCGGACAAACGGAAACACCATATATTTT. This translates into CAWSRTNGNTIYF. The full variable domain, with the rest looked up from reference TRBV30 and TRBJ1-3, is SQTIHQWPATLVQPVGSPLSLECTVEGTSNPNLYWYRQAAGRGLQLLFYSVGIGQISSEVPQNLSASRPQDRQFILSSKKLLLSDSGFYLCAWSRTNGNTIYFGEGSWLTVV.

This clone was counted once. V gene TRBV21-1 combines with J gene TRBJ1-6; the D segment call TRBD1 is taken from the table without a DNA check. TRBV21-1 is marked as a pseudogene. This CDR3 region has 14 residues. The CDR3 loop is CASISTGDNSPLHF. The CDR3 region has the DNA TGTGCCAGCATCTCGACAGGGGATAATTCACCCCTCCACTTT.

This chain joins TRBV7-8 and TRBJ1-6; D not certain. The germline gives CDR1 SGHVS, CDR2 FQNEAQ. V lost 5 bases and J lost 9, with 5 bases in between. This CDR3 spans 11 amino acids. CDR3 residues: CASSHSSPLHF. For the CDR3, the DNA is TGTGCCAGCAGCCACAGTTCACCCCTCCACTTT.